Below are 10 T cell receptor beta chains sequenced from a single sample in a study of blood T cell repertoires in COVID-19. Produced via immunoSEQ multiplex PCR; TCRdb's table is partial and in-frame only. The top ten hold approximately 2.7% of the sample, which has 190,000 or so clones, 80% to 90% seen once. The sequenced sample was peripheral blood. The receptors shown here come from a middle-aged man with active or convalescent COVID-19.

The rearrangement joins TRBV10-2 to TRBJ1-1; D remains ambiguous. The CDR3 contains 12 residues. CDR1 is WSHSY and CDR2 is SAAADI in the germline V gene. Trimming left V 7 bases short and J 1 base short, with 7 bases between. Written as DNA, the CDR3 is TGCGCCAGCACTTCAGGGAACACTGAAGCTTTCTTT. Amino acids: CASTSGNTEAFF.

The V call is TRBV3-1 (or the pseudogene TRBV3-2), the J call TRBJ2-7, with TRBD2 identical over 12 bases. The J segment lost 4 bases and the V segment lost 0 bases, leaving 4 bases of the junction unmatched. Looked up from germline, CDR1 is LGHDT and CDR2 is YNNKEL (reference sequence). The CDR3 spans 16 residues. The CDR3 reads CASSQELTSGGYEQYF. For the CDR3, the DNA is TGTGCCAGCAGCCAAGAGTTGACTAGCGGGGGATACGAGCAGTACTTC.

The chain has TRBV18 and TRBJ1-1; 10 positions match TRBD1. CDR1 KGHSH and CDR2 LQKENI come from the germline V gene. V shed 3 bases, J shed 11 bases, and the junction held 12 bases outside the gene matches. The CDR3 runs to 15 residues. This CDR3 reads CASSPRGTGDGMAFF. DNA of the CDR3: TGTGCCAGCTCACCGCGCGGGACAGGGGATGGAATGGCTTTCTTT.

The V and J genes are TRBV27 and TRBJ1-1; 9 bases line up with TRBD1. The CDR3 consists of 18 residues. Germline V gene lookup returns CDR1 MNHEY and CDR2 SMNVEV (reference sequence). V was pared by 5 bases and J by 1 base, with 14 bases of the junction left unmatched. CDR3 sequence: CASSLYPLGQGRNTEAFF. The CDR3 DNA is TGTGCCAGCAGTCTTTATCCCTTGGGACAGGGCAGGAACACTGAAGCTTTCTTT.

This chain connects TRBV30 to TRBJ1-5; 8 bases fit TRBD1. CDR3 size: 15 residues. Germline CDR1 and CDR2: GTSNPN and SVGIG (reference sequence). The V gene end was trimmed by 5 bases and the J gene end by 2 bases; junction bases not matched to a gene: 8. CDR3 coding DNA: TGTGCCTGGGCAGCAGACAGGGGAGGCAATCAGCCCCAGCATTTT. Translated, it gives CAWAADRGGNQPQHF.

This chain links TRBV5-1 with TRBJ2-2, with 11 bases lining up with TRBD2. The germline V gene has CDR1 SGHRS and CDR2 YFSETQ. This CDR3 comprises 14 residues. Germline trimming cut 5 bases from V and 5 bases from J; bases unmatched to any gene: 2. The CDR3: CASRLAGETGELFF. The CDR3 DNA follows: TGCGCCAGCAGACTAGCGGGGGAGACCGGGGAGCTGTTTTTT.

This chain's CDR3 is CASSQTGTPVRGYTF. CDR3 sequence (DNA): TGTGCCAGCAGCCAAACCGGGACACCCGTACGGGGCTACACCTTC. The chain carries TRBV7-2 and TRBJ1-2, with D possibly TRBD1 on 6 matching bases. Trimming removed 5 bases from V and 8 bases from J, with 21 bases in between. CDR1 is SGHTA, CDR2 FQGNSA, per germline. CDR3 length: 15 amino acids. Combining the CDR3 with reference TRBV7-2 and TRBJ1-2 gives the whole variable domain GAGVSQSPSNKVTEKGKDVELRCDPISGHTALYWYRQSLGQGLEFLIYFQGNSAPDKSGLPSDRFSAERTGGSVSTLTIQRTQQEDSAVYLCASSQTGTPVRGYTFGSGTRLTVV.

This clone was observed a handful of times. J is TRBJ1-1 and V is TRBV6-5, with D possibly matching TRBD1 (6 bases). The length of the CDR3 is 15 residues. Between the trimmed V and J ends, which lost 8 bases and 4 bases, there was a span of 20 bases. Germline assignment: CDR1 MNHEY and CDR2 SVGAGI. CDR3 sequence (DNA): TGTGCCAGCTTAATTTCACAGGGAAGTGGCACTGAAGCTTTCTTT. The encoded protein is CASLISQGSGTEAFF.

The gene calls are TRBV12-3 or TRBV12-4 and TRBJ1-2, with 9 bases lining up with TRBD1. The length of the CDR3 is 13 residues. V gave up 7 bases and J gave up 7 bases; unmatched junction bases: 7. The chain's CDR3 is CASNNRGRGGYTF. DNA of the CDR3: TGTGCCAGCAATAACAGGGGGCGCGGTGGCTACACCTTC.

The chain carries TRBV6-5 and TRBJ2-7; 8 nucleotides align to TRBD1. After removal of 7 bases from V and 3 bases from J, the junction contained 5 bases not matched to a gene. The CDR3 has 13 amino acids. Looked up from germline, CDR1 is MNHEY and CDR2 is SVGAGI. The CDR3 DNA reads TGTGCCAGCACCATGGGACAGGACTACGAGCAGTACTTC. Its protein is CASTMGQDYEQYF.